Shown below are 3 T cell receptor beta chains from a single sample sequenced in a study of T cell repertoires in cytomegalovirus infection. TCRdb reprocessed the reads via MiXCR and lists one record per CDR3 protein. The sample has 150,000 to 200,000 distinct CDR3 sequences, roughly 14% seen once. The sample comprised PBMCs. The origin of the receptors is a human donor in good health (CMV status not recorded). Some clones in this sample may be carry-over from other donors' samples.

This chain uses TRBV29-1 with TRBJ1-2, with D perhaps TRBD1 (5 bases). The CDR3 sequence is 16 residues long. CDR1 is SQVTM and CDR2 is ANQGSEA in the germline V gene. V lost 1 base and J 9 bases, leaving 24 bases between the germline ends. CDR3 residues: CSVEVRAEGFTRSYTF. Here the CDR3 DNA reads TGCAGCGTTGAAGTCCGGGCAGAGGGGTTTACAAGGAGCTACACCTTC. The variable domain in full, with the rest retrieved from reference TRBV29-1 and TRBJ1-2, is SAVISQKPSRDICQRGTSLTIQCQVDSQVTMMFWYRQQPGQSLTLIATANQGSEATYESGFVIDKFPISRPNLTFSTLTVSNMSPEDSSIYLCSVEVRAEGFTRSYTFGSGTRLTVV.

The gene calls are TRBV19 and TRBJ2-1, with 12 bases lining up with TRBD2. The V and J ends lost 4 bases and 2 bases, in that order; junction bases with no gene match: 3. The V gene's germline CDR1 is LNHDA and CDR2 SQIVND (reference sequence). The CDR3 sequence is 16 residues long. The CDR3, as DNA: TGTGCCAGTAGTACTAGCGGGGGGGGTCCCTACAATGAGCAGTTCTTC. Amino acids: CASSTSGGGPYNEQFF.

The chain combines TRBV20-1 with TRBJ2-1; tentatively, D is TRBD1 (6 bases). CDR1 and CDR2 from the germline V gene are DFQATT and SNEGSKA (reference sequence). CDR3 length equals 12 residues. V dropped 8 bases and J dropped 6 bases, with 14 bases sitting between them. Here the CDR3 DNA reads TGCAGTCTCCCAGGGGCCGGCAATGAGCAGTTCTTC. Translation gives CSLPGAGNEQFF.